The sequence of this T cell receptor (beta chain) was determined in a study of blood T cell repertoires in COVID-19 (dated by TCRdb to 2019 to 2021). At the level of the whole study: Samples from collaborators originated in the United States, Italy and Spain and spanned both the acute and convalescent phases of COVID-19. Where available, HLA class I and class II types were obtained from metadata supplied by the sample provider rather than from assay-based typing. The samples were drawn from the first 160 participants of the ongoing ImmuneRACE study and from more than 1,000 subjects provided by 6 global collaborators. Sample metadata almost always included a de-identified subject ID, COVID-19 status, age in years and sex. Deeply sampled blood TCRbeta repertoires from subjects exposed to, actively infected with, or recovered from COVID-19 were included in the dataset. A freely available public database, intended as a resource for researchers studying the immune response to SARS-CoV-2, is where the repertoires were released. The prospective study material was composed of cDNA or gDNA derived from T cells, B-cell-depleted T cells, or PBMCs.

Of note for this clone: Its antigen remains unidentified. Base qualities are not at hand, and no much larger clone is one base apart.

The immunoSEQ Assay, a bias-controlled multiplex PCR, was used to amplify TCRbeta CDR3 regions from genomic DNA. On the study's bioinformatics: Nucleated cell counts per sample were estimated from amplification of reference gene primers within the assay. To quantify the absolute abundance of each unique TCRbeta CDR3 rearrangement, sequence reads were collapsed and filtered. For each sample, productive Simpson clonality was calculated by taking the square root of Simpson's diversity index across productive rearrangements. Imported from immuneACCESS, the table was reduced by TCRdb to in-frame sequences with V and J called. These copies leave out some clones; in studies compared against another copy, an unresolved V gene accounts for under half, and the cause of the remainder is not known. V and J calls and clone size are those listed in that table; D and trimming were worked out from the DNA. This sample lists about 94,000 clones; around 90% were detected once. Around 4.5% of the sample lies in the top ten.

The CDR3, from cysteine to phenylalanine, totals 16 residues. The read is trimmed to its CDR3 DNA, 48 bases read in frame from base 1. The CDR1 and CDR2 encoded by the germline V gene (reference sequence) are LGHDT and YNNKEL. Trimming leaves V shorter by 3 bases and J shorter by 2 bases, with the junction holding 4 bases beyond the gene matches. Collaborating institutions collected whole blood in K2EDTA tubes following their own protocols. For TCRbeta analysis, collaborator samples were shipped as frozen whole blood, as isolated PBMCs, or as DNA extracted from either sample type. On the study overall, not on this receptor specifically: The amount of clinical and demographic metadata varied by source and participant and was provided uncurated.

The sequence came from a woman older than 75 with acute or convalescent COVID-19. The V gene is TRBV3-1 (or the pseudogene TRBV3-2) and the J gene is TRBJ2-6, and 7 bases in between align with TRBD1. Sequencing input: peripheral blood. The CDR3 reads CASSHQGVAGANVLTF. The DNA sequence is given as TGTGCCAGCAGCCATCAGGGGGTAGCTGGGGCCAACGTCCTGACTTTC.